This T cell receptor beta chain was captured by sequencing in a study of cytomegalovirus exposure and HLA in healthy donors. Turning to the study itself: The same platform used for the approximately 670 first-cohort repertoires was also used for the roughly 130 validation repertoires, as a later analysis reported. General study results and limits: The authors listed approximately 150 TCR beta chains as cytomegalovirus-associated. The classifier was said to identify cytomegalovirus status with high specificity and sensitivity.

Among the roughly 110 subjects of the validation cohort, separate from the approximately 700-subject first cohort, were the donors. The repertoire was sequenced with immunoSEQ multiplex PCR; TCRdb's copy has only in-frame clones and lacks some. This sample has approximately 82,000 clones, with 85% to 95% found just once. As to this clone: Its antigen remains unidentified.

Sequenced material: PBMCs. This TCR derives from a woman aged 18 to 35 in good health and CMV-seronegative.

Here the CDR3 reads CASSQILYHEQYF. The DNA for the CDR3 is TGTGCCAGCAGTCAGATTCTTTACCACGAGCAGTACTTC. The chain links TRBV6-5 to TRBJ2-7; D remains unclear. Deletions cut 5 bases from V and 5 bases from J, with 13 bases between. The germline V gene has CDR1 MNHEY and CDR2 SVGAGI. The CDR3 contains 13 residues.